This T cell receptor (beta chain) appears in the sequencing data of a study of blood T cell repertoires in COVID-19. Method: immunoSEQ multiplex PCR; TCRdb's copy keeps in-frame clones and lacks some. The sample carries 350,000 or so clones, more than 70% recorded once. The germline V gene encodes CDR1 LNHDA and CDR2 SQIVND (reference sequence). The CDR3 has 14 amino acids. Germline trimming cut 5 bases from V and 2 bases from J; bases unmatched to any gene: 5. The chain carries TRBV19 and TRBJ2-7, with TRBD1 matching over 8 bases. The clonotype was recovered from a woman aged 30 to 39 with COVID-19, enrolled during active disease. The sample taken for sequencing was peripheral blood. The CDR3 spells CASSGRGRTYEQYF. The CDR3, as DNA: TGTGCCAGTAGTGGCAGGGGGCGAACCTACGAGCAGTACTTC. Full variable domain (rest looked up from reference TRBV19 and TRBJ2-7): DGGITQSPKYLFRKEGQNVTLSCEQNLNHDAMYWYRQDPGQGLRLIYYSQIVNDFQKGDIAEGYSVSREKKESFPLTVTSAQKNPTAFYLCASSGRGRTYEQYFGPGTRLTVT.